A single TCR beta chain is shown here with its context. What it recognizes is unknown. This record comes from a study of blood T cells in healthy people across ages. Through a sample-barcoded 5' primer and a J-beta primer mix, a second PCR was run for about 7 to 12 cycles. Each cDNA molecule, via a template-switch adaptor with 12 random nucleotides, was tagged. Via MiXCR, TCRdb re-called the 5' RACE reads, giving one row per CDR3 protein. The top ten clones hold roughly 10% of a sample with around 1.5 million distinct CDR3 sequences, approximately 32% of them seen once. Broader study findings: More naive CD4+ cells and higher diversity were found in long-lived than in aged donors. A strong correlation between TCR beta diversity and naive T cell percentage was seen.

V lost 6 bases, J lost 1 base, and 7 bases stayed unmatched. Germline CDR1 is SQVTM and CDR2 is ANQGSEA. This CDR3 contains 15 residues. What was sequenced was blood. The chain joins TRBV29-1 to TRBJ1-1, with TRBD1 matching over 11 bases. The sequence was collected from a woman in her twenties or thirties in good health. This CDR3 reads CSVPGTGGGNTEAFF. The DNA of the CDR3 is TGCAGCGTCCCGGGGACAGGGGGGGGGAACACTGAAGCTTTCTTT.